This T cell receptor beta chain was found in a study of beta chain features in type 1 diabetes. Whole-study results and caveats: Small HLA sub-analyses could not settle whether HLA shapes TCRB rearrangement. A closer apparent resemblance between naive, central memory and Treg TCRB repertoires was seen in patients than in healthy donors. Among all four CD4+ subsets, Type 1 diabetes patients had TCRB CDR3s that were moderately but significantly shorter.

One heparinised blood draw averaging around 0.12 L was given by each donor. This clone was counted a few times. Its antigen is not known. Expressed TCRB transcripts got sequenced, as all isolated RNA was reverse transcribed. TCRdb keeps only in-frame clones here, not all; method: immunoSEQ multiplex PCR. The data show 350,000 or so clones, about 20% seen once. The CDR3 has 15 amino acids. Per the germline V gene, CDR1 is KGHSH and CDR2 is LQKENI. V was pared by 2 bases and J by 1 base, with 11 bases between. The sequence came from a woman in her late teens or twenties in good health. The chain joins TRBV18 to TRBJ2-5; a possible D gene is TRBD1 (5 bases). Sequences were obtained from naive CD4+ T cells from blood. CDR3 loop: CASSPGHGFQETQYF. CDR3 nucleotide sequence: TGTGCCAGCTCACCAGGACACGGGTTCCAAGAGACCCAGTACTTC.